One sample yielded the 12 T cell receptor beta chains listed below, sequenced in a study of cytomegalovirus exposure and HLA in healthy donors. Primers for the PCR totalled 60 Vbeta and 13 Jbeta. The repertoire was sequenced with immunoSEQ multiplex PCR; TCRdb's copy has only in-frame clones and lacks some. The table includes 120,000 to 150,000 clones, 76% detected once. The specimen was PBMCs. Receptor source: a woman in her thirties or forties in good health and CMV-seronegative.

The chain recombines TRBV6-4 with TRBJ1-2; D possibly corresponds to TRBD1 (6 bases). Trimming shortened V by 6 bases and J by 1 base, and 6 bases separated the two germline ends. The germline CDR1 and CDR2 sequences are MRHNA and SNTAGT. The CDR3 is 12 amino acids. CDR3 DNA sequence: TGTGCCAGCAGCAGGGGTAACTATGGCTACACCTTC. It codes for CASSRGNYGYTF.

The gene calls are TRBV6-1 and TRBJ2-1, with a weak D call TRBD1 (6 bases). The V and J ends lost 7 bases and 2 bases respectively, with 9 bases between them. Germline CDR1 and CDR2: MNHNS and SASEGT. The CDR3 contains 13 residues. Here the CDR3 reads CASTPGAYNEQFF. DNA of the CDR3: TGTGCCAGCACACCAGGGGCCTACAATGAGCAGTTCTTC.

The V gene is TRBV10-1, the J gene TRBJ2-3, with D maybe TRBD1 (5 bases). Trimming removed 2 bases at V and 4 bases at J, with 13 bases between. Germline CDR1 WNHNN, CDR2 SYGVQD (reference sequence). The length of the CDR3 is 15 residues. The CDR3 DNA is TGCGCCAGCAGTGAGGCAGGGATGTTGGCAGATACGCAGTATTTT. It yields the protein CASSEAGMLADTQYF.

This chain uses TRBV29-1 with TRBJ2-2; D is undetermined. The V gene lost 4 bases and the J gene lost 3 bases, with 6 bases spanning the gap. CDR1 is SQVTM, CDR2 ANQGSEA, per germline. The CDR3 runs to 12 residues. The CDR3 sequence: CSVVAYTGELFF. The CDR3 DNA is TGCAGCGTTGTAGCCTACACCGGGGAGCTGTTTTTT.

This sequence joins TRBV27 and TRBJ2-3; the match to TRBD2 covers 10 bases. CDR1 and CDR2 from the germline V gene are MNHEY and SMNVEV (reference sequence). V gave up 3 bases and J gave up 4 bases; unmatched junction bases: 4. The CDR3 totals 15 residues. Here the CDR3 reads CASSFELAGADTQYF. The DNA of the CDR3 is TGTGCCAGCAGTTTCGAGCTAGCGGGAGCAGATACGCAGTATTTT.

V is TRBV15 and J is TRBJ2-5, with TRBD1 matching over 7 bases. The CDR3 sequence is 15 residues long. Germline V gene data show CDR1 as LNHNV and CDR2 as YYDKDF (reference sequence). The V segment lost 0 bases and the J segment 4 bases; nucleotides outside the gene matches: 5. The CDR3 coding sequence is TGTGCCACCAGCAGAGATCTTGAGGGGGCAGAGACCCAGTACTTC. Its translation is CATSRDLEGAETQYF.

This CDR3 is CASSREGYEQFF. In DNA form, the CDR3 reads TGTGCCAGCAGCAGGGAGGGATATGAGCAGTTCTTC. The rearrangement links TRBV7-9 to TRBJ2-1; 7 positions match TRBD2. V lost 5 bases, J lost 8 bases, and 3 bases stayed unmatched. Germline V CDR1 and CDR2: SEHNR, FQNEAQ (reference sequence). This CDR3 contains 12 residues.

V is TRBV19 and J is TRBJ2-2; the D gene is possibly TRBD2 (5 bases). CDR1 is LNHDA, CDR2 SQIVND, per germline (reference sequence). This CDR3 spans 15 amino acids. V was cut by 6 bases and J by 3 bases, with 14 bases left in between. CDR3 amino acids: CASRTRAGDTGELFF. The CDR3 DNA sequence: TGTGCCAGTAGGACTCGGGCCGGGGACACCGGGGAGCTGTTTTTT. Full variable domain (rest looked up from reference TRBV19 and TRBJ2-2): DGGITQSPKYLFRKEGQNVTLSCEQNLNHDAMYWYRQDPGQGLRLIYYSQIVNDFQKGDIAEGYSVSREKKESFPLTVTSAQKNPTAFYLCASRTRAGDTGELFFGEGSRLTVL.

The chain is built from TRBV7-9 and TRBJ1-1, with TRBD1 identical over 11 bases. Germline trimming cut 2 bases from V and 9 bases from J; bases unmatched to any gene: 20. CDR1 and CDR2 from the germline V gene are SEHNR and FQNEAQ (reference sequence). This CDR3 region has 19 residues. Here the CDR3 DNA reads TGTGCCAGCAGCTTAAGGAGGGCCGGGACAGGGGGTGGCGAATCCAAAGCTTTCTTT. Its protein product is CASSLRRAGTGGGESKAFF.

This chain connects TRBV28 to TRBJ1-3; maybe TRBD1 (5 bases). CDR3 size: 15 residues. V dropped 6 bases and J dropped 4 bases, with 16 bases sitting between them. Germline CDR1 reads MDHEN; CDR2 reads SYDVKM. CDR3: CASSSGLSSGNTIYF. CDR3 nucleotide sequence: TGTGCCAGCAGCTCGGGACTGTCGAGCGGAAACACCATATATTTT.

CDR3: CASLSPRENTEAFF. The DNA of the CDR3 is TGTGCCAGCCTTTCGCCCCGGGAGAACACTGAAGCTTTCTTT. The chain employs TRBV6-5 and TRBJ1-1; D remains ambiguous. There are 14 residues in the CDR3. Germline V gene sequence: CDR1 MNHEY, CDR2 SVGAGI. Trimming pared 8 bases from V and 1 base from J, leaving 14 bases between.

The chain employs TRBV30 and TRBJ2-5; possibly TRBD1 for D (5 bases). Germline CDR1 is GTSNPN and CDR2 is SVGIG (reference sequence). The CDR3 loop spans 12 amino acids. Trimming removed 4 bases from V and 7 bases from J, with 13 bases in between. The CDR3 is CAWTGSGRTQYF. CDR3 nucleotide sequence: TGTGCCTGGACAGGGTCGGGTCGGACCCAGTACTTC. Together with reference TRBV30 and TRBJ2-5, the CDR3 gives the full variable domain: SQTIHQWPATLVQPVGSPLSLECTVEGTSNPNLYWYRQAAGRGLQLLFYSVGIGQISSEVPQNLSASRPQDRQFILSSKKLLLSDSGFYLCAWTGSGRTQYFGPGTRLLVL.